The 7 T cell receptor beta chains presented below share a single source sample, sequenced in a study of control samples from healthy donors and cancer patients (dated by TCRdb to 2020 to 2022). The receptor library was made with the immunoSEQ multiplex PCR assay. Here the immuneACCESS table is served through TCRdb, limited to in-frame sequences with V and J called. Missing clones are a known gap in these copies; in checked studies unresolved V genes cover under half, and the rest lacks a known reason. This sample has more than 100,000 clones in its table, and just under 90% of those were observed once. 6.5% to 9.5% of the sample rests with the top ten. Source material: PBMCs. These receptors originate from a man aged 50-60 years with head and neck cancer.

The chain carries TRBV9 and TRBJ1-1; TRBD1 is a possible D gene (6 bases). V was shortened by 6 bases and J by 0 bases, with 15 bases between the two germline ends. The CDR3 spans 15 residues. CDR1 is SGDLS and CDR2 is YYNGEE in the germline V gene. CDR3 sequence: CASTTGQLMNTEAFF. The CDR3 coding sequence is TGTGCCAGCACGACTGGACAGTTGATGAACACTGAAGCTTTCTTT.

The gene calls are TRBV9 and TRBJ2-3, with 7 positions matching TRBD1. V dropped 1 base and J dropped 3; count of bases not matched to a gene: 5. The CDR3 totals 15 residues. Germline V lookup: CDR1 SGDLS, CDR2 YYNGEE. CDR3 nucleotides: TGTGCCAGCAGCGTAAGGGCAGGGGGAACAGATACGCAGTATTTT. It encodes CASSVRAGGTDTQYF. The full variable domain, rest sourced from reference TRBV9 and TRBJ2-3, is DSGVTQTPKHLITATGQRVTLRCSPRSGDLSVYWYQQSLDQGLQFLIQYYNGEERAKGNILERFSAQQFPDLHSELNLSSLELGDSALYFCASSVRAGGTDTQYFGPGTRLTVL.

This chain connects TRBV7-9 to TRBJ2-7, with TRBD1 identical over 10 bases. This CDR3 is 15 amino acids long. CDR1 and CDR2 from the germline V gene are SEHNR and FQNEAQ (reference sequence). Losses at the gene ends were 4 bases for V and 4 bases for J; bases not matched to a gene: 7. CDR3: CASSSGGTGEYEQYF. CDR3 nucleotide sequence: TGTGCCAGCAGCTCAGGCGGGACAGGGGAATACGAGCAGTACTTC.

The CDR3 DNA reads TGTGCCAGCAGTACCCCGGGGGGATCGGTCTATGGCTACACCTTC. Translation: CASSTPGGSVYGYTF. The chain employs TRBV28 and TRBJ1-2, with D tentatively TRBD1 (5 bases). The germline V gene has CDR1 MDHEN and CDR2 SYDVKM. V lost 5 bases, J lost 4 bases, and 17 bases lay in between. There are 15 residues in the CDR3.

V is TRBV7-9 and J is TRBJ2-1, with D tentatively TRBD1 or TRBD2 (5 bases each). CDR1 SEHNR and CDR2 FQNEAQ come from the germline V gene (reference sequence). This CDR3 contains 14 residues. Between the trimmed V and J ends, which lost 5 bases and 6 bases, there was a span of 14 bases. CDR3 region: CASSRSGTPNEQFF. The CDR3 region has the DNA TGTGCCAGCAGCCGTTCCGGGACCCCCAATGAGCAGTTCTTC.

The chain couples TRBV7-6 to TRBJ1-6; TRBD1 is a possible D gene (5 bases). Looked up from germline, CDR1 is SGHVS and CDR2 is FNYEAQ. V was shortened by 5 bases and J by 9 bases, with 17 bases between the two germline ends. The CDR3 length is 15 residues. For the CDR3, the DNA is TGTGCCAGCAGCCTCACGAGGGGTACCGGTTCACCCCTCCACTTT. This gives the protein CASSLTRGTGSPLHF. Based on the CDR3 plus reference TRBV7-6 and TRBJ1-6, the full variable domain is GAGVSQSPRYKVTKRGQDVALRCDPISGHVSLYWYRQALGQGPEFLTYFNYEAQQDKSGLPNDRFSAERPEGSISTLTIQRTEQRDSAMYRCASSLTRGTGSPLHFGNGTRLTVT.

The chain uses TRBV7-3 and TRBJ2-1; no firm D call. Trimming shortened V by 3 bases and J by 10 bases, and 19 bases separated the two germline ends. The CDR3 has 15 amino acids. From germline, CDR1 is SGHTA and CDR2 FQGTGA. The CDR3 spells CASSFGLGSLSEQFF. CDR3 nucleotide sequence: TGTGCCAGCAGCTTCGGGCTAGGTTCCTTGTCCGAGCAGTTCTTC.